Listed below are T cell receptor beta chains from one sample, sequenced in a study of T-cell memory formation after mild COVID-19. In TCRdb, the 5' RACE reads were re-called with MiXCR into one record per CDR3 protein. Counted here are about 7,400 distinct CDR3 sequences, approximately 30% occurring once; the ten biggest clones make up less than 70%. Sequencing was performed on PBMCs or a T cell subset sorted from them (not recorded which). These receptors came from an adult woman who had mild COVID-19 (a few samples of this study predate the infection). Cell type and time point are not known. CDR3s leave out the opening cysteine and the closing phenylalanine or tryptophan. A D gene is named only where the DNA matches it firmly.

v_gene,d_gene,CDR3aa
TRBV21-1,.,ATSDPGRHTGELF
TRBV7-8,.,ASSLAGGYNEQF
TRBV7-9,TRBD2,ASSKGTSGSWVETQY
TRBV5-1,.,ASSPPWGDTEAF
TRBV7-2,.,ASSENPSLLYEQY
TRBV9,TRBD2,ASSPAGNGDTQY
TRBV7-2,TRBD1,ASTGTGRYEQY
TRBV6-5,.,ASSPQGLYGYT
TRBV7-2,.,ASSLDPGELF
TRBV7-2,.,ASSSSPGYTEAF
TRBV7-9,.,ASRPTRGIPGELF
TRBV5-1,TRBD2,ASSPQPAGGPKQF
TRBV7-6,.,ASSSQGGEQY
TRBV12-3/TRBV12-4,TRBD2,ASSPRLAGASDTQY
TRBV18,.,ASSLTTGGYEQY
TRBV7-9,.,ASSKIPIDLNYGYT
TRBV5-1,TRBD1,ASSLGWDREKNYGYT
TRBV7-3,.,ASSLDHTDTQY
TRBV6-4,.,ANNTEAF
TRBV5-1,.,ASRELGAYEQY
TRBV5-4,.,ASSTLTGPSGANVLT
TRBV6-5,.,ASSRPTSGIRIYNEQF
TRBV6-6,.,ASSFLAGDQPQH
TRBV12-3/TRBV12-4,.,ASSSYMGGADTQY
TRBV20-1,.,SAARQTDTGELF
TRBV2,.,ASSPGTGSTDTQY
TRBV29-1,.,SVGGMGYGYT